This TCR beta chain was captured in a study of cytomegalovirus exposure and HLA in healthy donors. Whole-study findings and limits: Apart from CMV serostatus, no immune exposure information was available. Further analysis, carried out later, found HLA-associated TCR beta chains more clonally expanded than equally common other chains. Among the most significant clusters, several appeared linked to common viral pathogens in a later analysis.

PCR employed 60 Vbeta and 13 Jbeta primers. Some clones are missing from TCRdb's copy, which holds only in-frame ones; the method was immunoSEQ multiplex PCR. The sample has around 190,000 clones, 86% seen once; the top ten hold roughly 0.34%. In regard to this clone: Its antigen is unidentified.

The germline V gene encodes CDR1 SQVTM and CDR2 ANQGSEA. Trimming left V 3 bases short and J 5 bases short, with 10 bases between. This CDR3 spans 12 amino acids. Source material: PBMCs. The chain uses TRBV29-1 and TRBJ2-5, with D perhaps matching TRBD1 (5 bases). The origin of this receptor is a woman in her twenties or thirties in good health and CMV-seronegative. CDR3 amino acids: CSVDPDKETQYF. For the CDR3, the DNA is TGCAGCGTTGATCCGGACAAGGAGACCCAGTACTTC.